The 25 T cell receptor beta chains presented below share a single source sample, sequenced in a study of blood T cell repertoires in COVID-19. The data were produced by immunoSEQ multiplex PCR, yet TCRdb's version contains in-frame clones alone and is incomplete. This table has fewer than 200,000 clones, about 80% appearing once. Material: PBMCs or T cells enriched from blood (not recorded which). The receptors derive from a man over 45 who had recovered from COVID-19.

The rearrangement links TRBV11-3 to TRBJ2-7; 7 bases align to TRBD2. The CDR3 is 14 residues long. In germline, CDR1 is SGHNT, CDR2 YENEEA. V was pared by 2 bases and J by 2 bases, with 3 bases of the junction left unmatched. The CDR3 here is CASSLRSGAYEQYF. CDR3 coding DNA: TGTGCCAGCAGCTTAAGAAGCGGGGCCTACGAGCAGTACTTC. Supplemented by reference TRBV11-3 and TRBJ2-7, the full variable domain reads EAGVVQSPRYKIIEKKQPVAFWCNPISGHNTLYWYLQNLGQGPELLIRYENEEAVDDSQLPKDRFSAERLKGVDSTLKIQPAELGDSAVYLCASSLRSGAYEQYFGPGTRLTVT.

CDR3 amino acids: CASSDSAGSNTEAFF. The CDR3 DNA reads TGTGCCAGCAGTGATTCTGCAGGGTCGAACACTGAAGCTTTCTTT. This chain connects TRBV6-1 to TRBJ1-1, with a weak D call TRBD1 (5 bases). The CDR3 runs to 15 residues. Looked up from germline, CDR1 is MNHNS and CDR2 is SASEGT. Trimming removed 3 bases from V and 1 base from J, with 12 bases in between.

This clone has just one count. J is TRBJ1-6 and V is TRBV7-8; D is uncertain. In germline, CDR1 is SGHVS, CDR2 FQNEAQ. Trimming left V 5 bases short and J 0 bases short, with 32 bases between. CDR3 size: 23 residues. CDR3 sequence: CASSPEYVVLSNNPSSYNSPLHF. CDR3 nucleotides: TGTGCCAGCAGCCCCGAATACGTGGTTTTGAGCAATAACCCGAGCTCCTATAATTCACCCCTCCACTTT. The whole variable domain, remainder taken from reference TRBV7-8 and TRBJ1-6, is GAGVSQSPRYKVAKRGQDVALRCDPISGHVSLFWYQQALGQGPEFLTYFQNEAQLDKSGLPSDRFFAERPEGSVSTLKIQRTQQEDSAVYLCASSPEYVVLSNNPSSYNSPLHFGNGTRLTVT.

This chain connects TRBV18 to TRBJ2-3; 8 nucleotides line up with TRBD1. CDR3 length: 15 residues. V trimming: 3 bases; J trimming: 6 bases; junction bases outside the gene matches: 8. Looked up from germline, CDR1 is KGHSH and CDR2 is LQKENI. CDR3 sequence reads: CASSPTGTGFDTQYF. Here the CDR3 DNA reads TGTGCCAGCTCACCCACCGGGACAGGTTTTGATACGCAGTATTTT.

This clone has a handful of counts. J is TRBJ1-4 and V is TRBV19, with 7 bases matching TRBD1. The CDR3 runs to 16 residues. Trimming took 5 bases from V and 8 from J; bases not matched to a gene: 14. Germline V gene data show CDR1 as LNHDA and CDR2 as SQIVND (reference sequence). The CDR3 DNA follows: TGTGCCAGTAGTCCCGGGCGACAGGGCATAGGAGAAAAACTGTTTTTT. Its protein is CASSPGRQGIGEKLFF.

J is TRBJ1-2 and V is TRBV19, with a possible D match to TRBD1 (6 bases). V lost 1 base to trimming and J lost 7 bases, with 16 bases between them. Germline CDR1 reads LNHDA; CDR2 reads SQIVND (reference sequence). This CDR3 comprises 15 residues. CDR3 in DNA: TGTGCCAGTAGTATAGGTGCCTACAGGGCGGGTGGCTACACCTTC. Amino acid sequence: CASSIGAYRAGGYTF.

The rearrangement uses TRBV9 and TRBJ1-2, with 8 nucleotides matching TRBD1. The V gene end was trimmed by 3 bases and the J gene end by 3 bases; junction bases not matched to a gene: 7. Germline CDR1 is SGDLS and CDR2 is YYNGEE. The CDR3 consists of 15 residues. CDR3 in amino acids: CASSGGGTGDYGYTF. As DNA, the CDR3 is TGTGCCAGCAGCGGTGGCGGGACAGGCGACTATGGCTACACCTTC. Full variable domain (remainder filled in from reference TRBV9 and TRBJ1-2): DSGVTQTPKHLITATGQRVTLRCSPRSGDLSVYWYQQSLDQGLQFLIQYYNGEERAKGNILERFSAQQFPDLHSELNLSSLELGDSALYFCASSGGGTGDYGYTFGSGTRLTVV.

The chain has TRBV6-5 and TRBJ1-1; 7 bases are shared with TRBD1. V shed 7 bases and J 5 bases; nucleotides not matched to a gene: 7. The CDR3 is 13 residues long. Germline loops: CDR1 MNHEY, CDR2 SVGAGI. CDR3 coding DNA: TGTGCCAGCACCCTGACGACAGGGACTGAAGCTTTCTTT. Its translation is CASTLTTGTEAFF.

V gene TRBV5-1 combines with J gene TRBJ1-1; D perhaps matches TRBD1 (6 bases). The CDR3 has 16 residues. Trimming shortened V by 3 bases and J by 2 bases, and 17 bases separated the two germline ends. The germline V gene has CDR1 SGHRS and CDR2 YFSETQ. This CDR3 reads CASSSVKTGTNTEAFF. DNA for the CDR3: TGCGCCAGCAGCTCCGTAAAGACAGGAACTAACACTGAAGCTTTCTTT.

DNA for the CDR3: TGCGCCAGCAGCGACGGCCTAGCGGAGGCGAACACCGGGGAGCTGTTTTTT. Its translation: CASSDGLAEANTGELFF. The chain is built from TRBV4-1 and TRBJ2-2; TRBD2 agrees at 7 bases. V lost 5 bases to trimming and J lost 0 bases; unmatched junction nucleotides: 9. The V gene's germline CDR1 is MGHRA and CDR2 YSYEKL. The CDR3 has 17 amino acids.

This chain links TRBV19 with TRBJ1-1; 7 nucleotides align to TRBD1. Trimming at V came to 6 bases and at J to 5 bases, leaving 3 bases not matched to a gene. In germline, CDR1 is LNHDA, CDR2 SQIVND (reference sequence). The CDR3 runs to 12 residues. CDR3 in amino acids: CASRTQGTEAFF. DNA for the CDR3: TGTGCCAGTAGGACACAGGGGACTGAAGCTTTCTTT.

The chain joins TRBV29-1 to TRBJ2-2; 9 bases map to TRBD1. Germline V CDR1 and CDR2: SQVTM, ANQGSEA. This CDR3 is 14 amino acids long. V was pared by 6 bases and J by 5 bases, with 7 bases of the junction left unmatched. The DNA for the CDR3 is TGCAGCGTAGGGGACAGGGTTACTACCGGGGAGCTGTTTTTT. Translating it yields CSVGDRVTTGELFF.

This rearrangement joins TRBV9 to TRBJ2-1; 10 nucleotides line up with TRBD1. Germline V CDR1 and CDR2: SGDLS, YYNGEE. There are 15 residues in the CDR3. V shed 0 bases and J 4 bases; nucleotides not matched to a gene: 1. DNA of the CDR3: TGTGCCAGCAGCGTAGGGACAGGGGGGTACAATGAGCAGTTCTTC. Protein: CASSVGTGGYNEQFF.

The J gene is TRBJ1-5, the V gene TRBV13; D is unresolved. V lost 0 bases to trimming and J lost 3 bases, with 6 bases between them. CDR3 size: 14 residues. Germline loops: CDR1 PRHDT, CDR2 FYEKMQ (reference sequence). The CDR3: CASSLGTLNQPQHF. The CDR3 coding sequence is TGTGCCAGCAGCTTAGGGACACTCAATCAGCCCCAGCATTTT.

CDR3 coding DNA: TGTGCCAGCACCACATTGGGGGGCAATGAGCAGTTCTTC. This codes for CASTTLGGNEQFF. The rearrangement links TRBV12-3 or TRBV12-4 to TRBJ2-1; tentative D call: TRBD2 (6 bases). This CDR3 has 13 amino acids. The V end was cut by 7 bases, the J end by 6 bases, with 13 bases between.

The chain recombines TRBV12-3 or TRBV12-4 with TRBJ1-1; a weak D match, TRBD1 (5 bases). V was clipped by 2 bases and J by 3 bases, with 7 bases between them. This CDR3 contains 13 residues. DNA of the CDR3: TGTGCCAGCAGTTTATTAGGGGACACTGAAGCTTTCTTT. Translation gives CASSLLGDTEAFF.

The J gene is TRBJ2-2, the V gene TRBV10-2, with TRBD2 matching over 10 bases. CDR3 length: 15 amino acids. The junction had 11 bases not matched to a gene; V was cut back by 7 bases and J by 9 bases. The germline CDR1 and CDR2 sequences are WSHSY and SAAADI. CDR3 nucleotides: TGCGCCAGCACCGATAGCGGGGGGCTCCACCGGGAGCTGTTTTTT. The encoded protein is CASTDSGGLHRELFF.

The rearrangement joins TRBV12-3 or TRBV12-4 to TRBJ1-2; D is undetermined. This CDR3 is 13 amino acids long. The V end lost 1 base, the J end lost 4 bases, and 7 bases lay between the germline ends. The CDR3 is CASSLGAGYGYTF. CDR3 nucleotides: TGTGCCAGCAGTTTAGGGGCAGGCTATGGCTACACCTTC.

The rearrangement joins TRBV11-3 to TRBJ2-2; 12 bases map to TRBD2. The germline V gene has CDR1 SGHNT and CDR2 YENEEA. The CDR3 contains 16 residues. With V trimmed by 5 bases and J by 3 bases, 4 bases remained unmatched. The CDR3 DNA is TGTGCCAGCAGCCCGGGACTAGCGGGCCACACCGGGGAGCTGTTTTTT. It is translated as CASSPGLAGHTGELFF.

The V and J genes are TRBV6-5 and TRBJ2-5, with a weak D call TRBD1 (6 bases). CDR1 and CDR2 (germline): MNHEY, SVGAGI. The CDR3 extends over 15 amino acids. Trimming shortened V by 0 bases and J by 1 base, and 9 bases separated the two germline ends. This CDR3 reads CASSYSEQGQETQYF. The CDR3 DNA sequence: TGTGCCAGCAGTTACTCCGAACAGGGCCAAGAGACCCAGTACTTC.

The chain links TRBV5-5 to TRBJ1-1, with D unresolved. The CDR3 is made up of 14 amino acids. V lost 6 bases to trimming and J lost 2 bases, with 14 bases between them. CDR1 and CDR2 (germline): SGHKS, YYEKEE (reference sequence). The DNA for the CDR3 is TGTGCCAGCACCCCCTGGCGGGGAAACACTGAAGCTTTCTTT. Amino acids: CASTPWRGNTEAFF.

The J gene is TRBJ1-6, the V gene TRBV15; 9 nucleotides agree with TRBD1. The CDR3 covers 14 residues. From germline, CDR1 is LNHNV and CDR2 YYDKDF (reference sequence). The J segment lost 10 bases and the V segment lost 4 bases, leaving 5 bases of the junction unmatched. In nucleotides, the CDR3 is TGTGCCACCAGCACGACAGGGGGAGACTCACCCCTCCACTTT. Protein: CATSTTGGDSPLHF.

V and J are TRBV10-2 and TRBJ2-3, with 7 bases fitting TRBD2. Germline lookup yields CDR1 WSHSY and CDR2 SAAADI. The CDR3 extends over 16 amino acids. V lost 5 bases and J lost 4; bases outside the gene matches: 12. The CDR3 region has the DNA TGCGCCAGCAGTCGGGGGGACGGCTTCGGGCCAGATACGCAGTATTTT. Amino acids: CASSRGDGFGPDTQYF.

The CDR3 DNA is TGTGCCACTCGGACAGGGCAAACTAATGAAAAACTGTTTTTT. Translation gives CATRTGQTNEKLFF. The chain joins TRBV10-3 to TRBJ1-4; 8 nucleotides align to TRBD1. CDR1 and CDR2 (germline): ENHRY, SYGVKD. After removal of 10 bases from V and 1 base from J, the junction contained 5 bases not matched to a gene. The CDR3 runs to 14 residues.

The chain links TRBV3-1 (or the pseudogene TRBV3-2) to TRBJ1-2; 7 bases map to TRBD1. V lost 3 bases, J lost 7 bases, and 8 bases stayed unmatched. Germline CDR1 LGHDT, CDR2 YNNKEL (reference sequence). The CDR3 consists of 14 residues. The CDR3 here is CASSQGQRRSGYTF. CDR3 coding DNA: TGTGCCAGCAGCCAGGGACAGCGGAGGAGTGGCTACACCTTC.